This entry concerns a single TCR beta chain. In germline, CDR1 is SGHVS, CDR2 FNYEAQ. The J segment lost 6 bases and the V segment lost 1 base, leaving 5 bases of the junction unmatched. This CDR3 contains 16 residues. Profiling relied on immunoSEQ multiplex PCR, and the TCRdb table lists in-frame clones only, not all of them. The repertoire holds 150,000 to 200,000 clones, with 70% to 90% as singletons. The sample originates from a study of control samples from healthy donors and cancer patients. The V call is TRBV7-6, the J call TRBJ2-2; 10 bases match TRBD2. The TCR comes from a woman aged 25 to 39 in good health. Material for sequencing was blood. CDR3 amino acids: CASSLGSSGSSGELFF. The CDR3, as DNA: TGTGCCAGCAGCTTAGGGTCTAGCGGGAGTTCCGGGGAGCTGTTTTTT.